Sequencing of this T cell receptor (beta chain) was carried out in a study of T cell responses to AZD1222 COVID-19 vaccine. With respect to this clone: The antigen is not known.

Some clones are missing from TCRdb's copy, which holds only in-frame ones; the method was immunoSEQ multiplex PCR. The sample lists around 50,000 clones, approximately 86% occurring once. General study points: Spike was spanned by vaccine-associated CD4 TCRs, which were dominant at 160-218 and 743-854. The sample set comprised mostly white British donors with more females, and clonal diversity was possibly underestimated. Just six people given AZD1222 tested seropositive at baseline. Repertoires were obtained solely post-peak T cell response.

CDR1 and CDR2 from the germline V gene are SQVTM and ANQGSEA. This CDR3 comprises 10 residues. V lost 0 bases, J lost 12 bases, and 9 bases lay in between. This clonotype was sampled from an adult in good health. The sequenced sample was peripheral blood, obtained on day 0 of AZD1222 vaccination. V is TRBV29-1 and J is TRBJ2-7, with D possibly being TRBD1 (6 bases). The CDR3: CSVEDTGTYF. The CDR3 coding sequence is TGCAGCGTTGAAGATACAGGGACGTACTTC.